These 31 T cell receptor beta chains were sequenced from one sample in a study of T cell repertoires in cytomegalovirus infection. Via MiXCR, TCRdb re-called the reads, giving one row per CDR3 protein. Of over 450,000 distinct CDR3 sequences in the sample, about 10% were seen once. Sequencing was done on a sample of PBMCs. These receptors originate from a human donor in good health (CMV status not recorded). Some clones in this sample may be carry-over from other donors' samples.

There are a few counts of this clonotype. J is TRBJ2-2 and V is TRBV9; tentative D call: TRBD1 (7 bases). V lost 3 bases and J lost 5, with 14 bases in between. The V gene's germline CDR1 is SGDLS and CDR2 YYNGEE. The CDR3 contains 15 residues. CDR3 loop: CASSDRQGGTGELFF. The CDR3 DNA reads as TGTGCCAGCAGCGATCGACAGGGAGGAACCGGGGAGCTGTTTTTT.

A note on this clonotype: A much larger clone differs from this one at a single base, so this may be a read error. This rearrangement joins TRBV12-3 or TRBV12-4 to TRBJ2-7, with 7 bases that match TRBD1. The CDR3 has 14 amino acids. The CDR3 region is CASSRTGTAFERYF. The CDR3 bases are TGTGCCAGCAGCCGTACCGGGACAGCCTTCGAGCGGTACTTC.

In its sample, this clonotype was seen many times. This chain joins TRBV27 and TRBJ1-1; perhaps TRBD1 as D (5 bases). The CDR3 runs to 14 residues. Trimming removed 5 bases from V and 1 base from J, with 11 bases in between. Per the germline V gene, CDR1 is MNHEY and CDR2 is SMNVEV (reference sequence). The CDR3: CASSNQGQNTEAFF. The CDR3 bases are TGTGCCAGCAGTAACCAGGGTCAGAACACTGAAGCTTTCTTT.

This clonotype has at least ten counts. The rearrangement links TRBV4-1 to TRBJ1-2; 7 nucleotides agree with TRBD1. CDR3 length: 14 amino acids. With 2 bases clipped from V and 5 bases from J, the junction kept 5 bases outside the gene matches. Germline lookup yields CDR1 MGHRA and CDR2 YSYEKL. The CDR3 DNA reads TGCGCCAGCAGCCAAACAGGGGTTTTTTATGGCTACACCTTC. Residues: CASSQTGVFYGYTF.

The CDR3 DNA is TGCAGCGTTCAGGGGGCCCAGATTCGCACAGATACGCAGTATTTT. Translation: CSVQGAQIRTDTQYF. The V call is TRBV29-1, the J call TRBJ2-3; TRBD1 agrees at 8 bases. CDR1 is SQVTM and CDR2 is ANQGSEA in the germline V gene. The junction had 8 bases not matched to a gene; V was cut back by 5 bases and J by 1 base. CDR3 size: 15 residues.

The count of this clonotype is one. The CDR3 DNA sequence: TGTGCCAGCAGCCCGGGGGCGGTCTACGAGCAGTACTTC. Protein sequence: CASSPGAVYEQYF. The rearrangement uses TRBV3-1 and TRBJ2-7, with D possibly called TRBD1 or TRBD2 (6 bases each). V was pared by 4 bases and J by 3 bases, with 10 bases between. Germline V gene sequence: CDR1 LGHDT, CDR2 YNNKEL (reference sequence). The CDR3 has 13 residues.

This clonotype was recorded many times. The chain has TRBV20-1 and TRBJ2-3, with 7 bases aligning to TRBD2. Trimming removed 1 base from V and 2 bases from J; junction bases left unmatched: 3. CDR3 length: 14 residues. Germline lookup yields CDR1 DFQATT and CDR2 SNEGSKA (reference sequence). The CDR3 is CSARGAGLTDTQYF. The DNA for the CDR3 is TGCAGTGCTAGAGGAGCGGGGCTCACAGATACGCAGTATTTT.

Only a few counts were recorded for this clonotype. This chain connects TRBV19 to TRBJ1-2, with D unresolved. CDR3 size: 11 residues. V lost 5 bases and J lost 5, with 6 bases in between. Germline loops: CDR1 LNHDA, CDR2 SQIVND (reference sequence). The CDR3 DNA is TGTGCCAGTAGTTCACGATATGGCTACACCTTC. Amino acid sequence: CASSSRYGYTF.

This clonotype was detected many times. This rearrangement joins TRBV20-1 to TRBJ2-6; perhaps TRBD1 as D (6 bases). V was pared by 5 bases and J by 10 bases, with 12 bases between. CDR3 length equals 12 residues. Per germline, CDR1 DFQATT and CDR2 SNEGSKA (reference sequence). The CDR3 here is CSAPPRGNVLTF. Here the CDR3 DNA reads TGCAGTGCTCCTCCTAGGGGGAACGTCCTGACTTTC.

This clonotype was seen more than once but under ten times. The chain carries TRBV20-1 and TRBJ1-6; weak D call: TRBD1 (5 bases). V was cut by 4 bases and J by 9 bases, with 19 bases left in between. Germline lookup yields CDR1 DFQATT and CDR2 SNEGSKA (reference sequence). The CDR3 covers 15 residues. CDR3 sequence reads: CSAISPGQGGSPLHF. Here the CDR3 DNA reads TGCAGTGCTATATCCCCAGGCCAGGGAGGTTCACCCCTCCACTTT.

This clonotype was seen many times. This chain joins TRBV28 and TRBJ1-6, with D perhaps matching TRBD1 (5 bases). Germline V gene sequence: CDR1 MDHEN, CDR2 SYDVKM. The CDR3 is made up of 13 amino acids. V shed 11 bases and J shed 11 bases, with 19 bases lying between them. CDR3 bases: TGTGCCGCGGATGCGGGGGATAACCCACCCCTCCACTTT. Protein product: CAADAGDNPPLHF.

This chain connects TRBV28 to TRBJ1-1; D is unclear. Germline lookup yields CDR1 MDHEN and CDR2 SYDVKM. V shed 8 bases and J shed 6 bases, with 22 bases lying between them. The CDR3 runs 15 residues. The CDR3 nucleotides read TGTGCCAGCCGCCCATCCGAGCTGCATTTGTCTGAAGCTTTCTTT. This sequence encodes CASRPSELHLSEAFF.

This clonotype was observed many times. The chain joins TRBV18 to TRBJ2-7; weak D call: TRBD2 (5 bases). The CDR3 consists of 15 residues. Germline V CDR1 and CDR2: KGHSH, LQKENI. Deletions cut 4 bases from V and 0 bases from J, with 13 bases between. The CDR3 is CASSRPGSLSYEQYF. The CDR3 nucleotides are TGTGCCAGCTCACGGCCGGGATCTCTCTCCTACGAGCAGTACTTC. Full variable domain (outside the CDR3, taken from reference TRBV18 and TRBJ2-7): NAGVMQNPRHLVRRRGQEARLRCSPMKGHSHVYWYRQLPEEGLKFMVYLQKENIIDESGMPKERFSAEFPKEGPSILRIQQVVRGDSAAYFCASSRPGSLSYEQYFGPGTRLTVT.

This chain links TRBV15 with TRBJ1-5; D gene unclear. V lost 3 bases and J lost 5, with 8 bases in between. Per germline, CDR1 LNHNV and CDR2 YYDKDF (reference sequence). This CDR3 is 13 amino acids long. The CDR3 DNA reads TGTGCCACCAGCAGTCTCCGGGATCAGCCCCAGCATTTT. This encodes CATSSLRDQPQHF. Variable domain in full (rest from reference TRBV15 and TRBJ1-5): DAMVIQNPRYQVTQFGKPVTLSCSQTLNHNVMYWYQQKSSQAPKLLFHYYDKDFNNEADTPDNFQSRRPNTSFCFLDIRSPGLGDTAMYLCATSSLRDQPQHFGDGTRLSIL.

This clonotype was observed many times. The chain uses TRBV10-3 and TRBJ2-7, with 9 bases that match TRBD2. This CDR3 spans 15 amino acids. The junction had 7 bases not matched to a gene; V was cut back by 3 bases and J by 4 bases. Looked up from germline, CDR1 is ENHRY and CDR2 is SYGVKD. CDR3 region: CAISEFSGSKYEQYF. The DNA for the CDR3 is TGTGCCATCAGTGAATTTAGCGGGAGTAAATACGAGCAGTACTTC.

This clonotype appeared many times. The chain has TRBV28 and TRBJ2-4, with a possible D match to TRBD2 (6 bases). Trimming cost V 6 bases and J 5 bases, with 35 bases left between them. CDR1 MDHEN and CDR2 SYDVKM come from the germline V gene. The CDR3 length is 21 residues. CDR3 in DNA: TGTGCCAGCAGCTCCCGTTTTCTTCGGCCCTTGAACCCCGGAGGGGAAAACATTCAGTACTTC. Translating it yields CASSSRFLRPLNPGGENIQYF.

This clonotype was counted at least ten times. The chain couples TRBV28 to TRBJ2-7, with 7 bases lining up with TRBD1. The CDR3 is made up of 14 amino acids. Losses at the gene ends were 5 bases for V and 3 bases for J; bases not matched to a gene: 7. Germline CDR1 MDHEN, CDR2 SYDVKM. In nucleotides, the CDR3 is TGTGCCAGCAGTCAACCGGGACAGCACTACGAGCAGTACTTC. Translation: CASSQPGQHYEQYF.

This clonotype came up a few times. The chain recombines TRBV6-2 or TRBV6-3 with TRBJ2-2; D gene unclear. CDR1 is MNHEY, CDR2 SVGEGT, per germline. Trimming took off 5 bases at V and 6 bases at J, with 19 bases between the two ends. CDR3 size: 16 residues. In DNA form, the CDR3 reads TGTGCCAGCAGTGTTTTCTTCGGTCTAAGATCCGGGGAGCTGTTTTTT. It codes for CASSVFFGLRSGELFF.

In its sample, this clonotype was seen many times. This chain links TRBV28 with TRBJ1-5; possible D gene TRBD1, 5 bases. The length of the CDR3 is 12 residues. Per the germline V gene, CDR1 is MDHEN and CDR2 is SYDVKM. Trimming removed 8 bases at V and 7 bases at J, with 12 bases between. As DNA, the CDR3 is TGTGCCAGCGGGACCCATTGGCAGCCCCAGCATTTT. Residues: CASGTHWQPQHF.

This clonotype was seen ten or more times. The CDR3 sequence: CASRQTGTEVYEQYF. The CDR3 region has the DNA TGTGCCAGCAGACAGACAGGGACGGAGGTTTACGAGCAGTACTTC. V gene TRBV4-2 combines with J gene TRBJ2-7, with 7 bases aligning to TRBD1. In germline, CDR1 is LGHNA, CDR2 YNFKEQ. Trimming removed 6 bases from V and 4 bases from J; junction bases left unmatched: 12. The CDR3 totals 15 residues.

Many counts were recorded for this clonotype. This chain uses TRBV6-5 with TRBJ2-7, with D possibly TRBD1 on 6 matching bases. CDR1 and CDR2 from the germline V gene are MNHEY and SVGAGI. Trimming cost V 6 bases and J 12 bases, with 18 bases left between them. This CDR3 spans 12 amino acids. CDR3 loop: CASRPVQGDMYF. In nucleotides, the CDR3 is TGTGCCAGCAGGCCCGTACAGGGAGATATGTACTTC.

This clonotype was found many times. DNA of the CDR3: TGTGCCAGCAGTGACTCGACGGGGGCTCCTCGGAGTGGCTACACCTTC. It codes for CASSDSTGAPRSGYTF. V gene TRBV6-4 combines with J gene TRBJ1-2, with D possibly being TRBD1 (6 bases). The CDR3 length is 16 residues. Trimming stripped 0 bases from V and 7 bases from J, with 18 bases between. Looked up from germline, CDR1 is MRHNA and CDR2 is SNTAGT.

The chain employs TRBV3-1 and TRBJ2-7; possibly TRBD1 for D (6 bases). CDR1 and CDR2 from the germline V gene are LGHDT and YNNKEL (reference sequence). V was shortened by 2 bases and J by 6 bases, with 14 bases between the two germline ends. The CDR3 has 14 amino acids. CDR3 residues: CASSQSYRVGEQYF. The CDR3 bases are TGTGCCAGCAGCCAATCGTACAGGGTCGGCGAGCAGTACTTC.

The chain carries TRBV20-1 and TRBJ2-3, with 7 bases fitting TRBD2. Germline V CDR1 and CDR2: DFQATT, SNEGSKA (reference sequence). The CDR3 length is 17 residues. Trimming removed 7 bases from V and 0 bases from J; junction bases left unmatched: 16. CDR3 nucleotides: TGCAGTGTCAGGGCCCCCATTGGTAGCGGGAGCACAGATACGCAGTATTTT. Residues: CSVRAPIGSGSTDTQYF.

This chain links TRBV6-6 with TRBJ1-2, with D unclear. Trimming left V 2 bases short and J 2 bases short, with 12 bases between. Germline CDR1 reads MNHNY; CDR2 reads SVGAGI (reference sequence). This CDR3 has 15 residues. DNA for the CDR3: TGTGCCAGCAGTTACGGGTCGACGGGGAACTATGGCTACACCTTC. Residues: CASSYGSTGNYGYTF.

The chain uses TRBV9 and TRBJ2-1, with 8 bases aligning to TRBD2. CDR3 length: 14 residues. Germline loops: CDR1 SGDLS, CDR2 YYNGEE. V trimming: 2 bases; J trimming: 10 bases; junction bases outside the gene matches: 8. The CDR3 reads CASSVGTRDWEQFF. CDR3 sequence (DNA): TGTGCCAGCAGCGTGGGGACTAGAGATTGGGAGCAGTTCTTC.

This clonotype has at least ten counts. V is TRBV10-3 and J is TRBJ2-7, with TRBD2 matching 11 bases. In germline, CDR1 is ENHRY, CDR2 SYGVKD. V shed 4 bases and J 2 bases; nucleotides not matched to a gene: 1. There are 14 residues in the CDR3. CDR3 region: CAISGLAGTYEQYF. The CDR3 DNA is TGTGCCATCAGTGGACTAGCGGGGACCTACGAGCAGTACTTC.

There are many counts of this clonotype. This sequence joins TRBV20-1 and TRBJ1-6, with 8 bases lining up with TRBD1. The CDR3 loop spans 13 amino acids. Germline V gives CDR1 DFQATT, CDR2 SNEGSKA (reference sequence). V was pared by 1 base and J by 10 bases, with 3 bases of the junction left unmatched. The CDR3 DNA follows: TGCAGTGCTAGAGCGACAGGGGAATCACCCCTCCACTTT. Its translation: CSARATGESPLHF.

This clonotype showed up many times. This chain connects TRBV7-6 to TRBJ2-7; 7 bases align to TRBD1. The V segment lost 6 bases and the J segment 2 bases; nucleotides outside the gene matches: 25. CDR1 and CDR2 (germline): SGHVS, FNYEAQ. The CDR3 has 20 residues. The CDR3 reads CASSRDRGRSDVFGTYEQYF. In nucleotides, the CDR3 is TGTGCCAGCAGTCGAGATAGGGGGCGAAGTGATGTATTCGGTACCTACGAGCAGTACTTC.

In its sample, this clonotype was seen many times. The germline gene is not matched at one end of the junction; a read error may be the cause. The V call is TRBV7-3, the J call TRBJ1-2; possible D gene TRBD1, 5 bases. CDR1 and CDR2 from the germline V gene are SGHTA and FQGTGA. The CDR3 is 13 residues long. CDR3 sequence (DNA): TGTGCCAGCAGCCTAACTGACAGCTATGGCTACACCTTC. It yields the protein CASSLTDSYGYTF.

This clonotype has at least ten counts. The rearrangement uses TRBV2 and TRBJ1-2; 7 nucleotides align to TRBD1. Germline CDR1 and CDR2: SNHLY and FYNNEI. The CDR3 has 13 residues. Trimming took 8 bases from V and 5 from J; bases not matched to a gene: 8. The CDR3 loop reads CASLQGVGYGYTF. DNA for the CDR3: TGTGCCAGCCTTCAGGGGGTCGGGTATGGCTACACCTTC. Based on the CDR3 plus reference TRBV2 and TRBJ1-2, the full variable domain is EPEVTQTPSHQVTQMGQEVILRCVPISNHLYFYWYRQILGQKVEFLVSFYNNEISEKSEIFDDQFSVERPDGSNFTLKIRSTKLEDSAMYFCASLQGVGYGYTFGSGTRLTVV.